This T cell receptor beta chain was captured in a study of T cell responses to AZD1222 COVID-19 vaccine. Study-level results: CD4 TCRs linked to vaccination spanned spike, dominating at 160-218 and 743-854.

For this clone: Its antigen is currently unknown.

Germline V CDR1 and CDR2: SGHRS, YFSETQ. CDR3 length: 16 residues. Trimming took off 0 bases at V and 4 bases at J, with 11 bases between the two ends. This table comes from immunoSEQ multiplex PCR, and its TCRdb copy is limited to in-frame clones, with some not included. Altogether about 140,000 clones are present, roughly 90% being singletons, with the ten largest covering around 2.8%. The J gene is TRBJ1-6, the V gene TRBV5-1, with a possible D match to TRBD1 (6 bases). The starting material was peripheral blood, obtained on day 0 of AZD1222 vaccination. The TCR sequence derives from an adult in good health. DNA for the CDR3: TGCGCCAGCAGCTTGGCGCAGGGGCAATATAATTCACCCCTCCACTTT. Protein product: CASSLAQGQYNSPLHF. Looking up the rest from reference TRBV5-1 and TRBJ1-6 gives the full variable domain: KAGVTQTPRYLIKTRGQQVTLSCSPISGHRSVSWYQQTPGQGLQFLFEYFSETQRNKGNFPGRFSGRQFSNSRSEMNVSTLELGDSALYLCASSLAQGQYNSPLHFGNGTRLTVT.